This TCR beta chain was recovered during a study of naive and memory T cell subsets. Germline CDR1 reads LNHDA; CDR2 reads SQIVND (reference sequence). The CDR3 contains 12 residues. The V gene lost 5 bases and the J gene lost 7 bases, with 12 bases spanning the gap. This clonotype appeared a few times. The library had UMIs added by 3' ligation of an oligonucleotide to TCR cDNA. Adult healthy volunteers gave 2.5 ml peripheral blood for whole-blood RNA. Four PCR rounds used nested alpha and beta constant region primers plus the SP2 primer. Reverse transcription of blood and skin TCR RNA was primed at alpha and beta constant regions. Using its own MiXCR run on the 5' RACE reads, TCRdb lists one record per CDR3 protein. This sample has 50,000 to 60,000 distinct CDR3 sequences, with about 8.3% found just once.

The source is a female donor in good health. V usage is TRBV19 and J usage is TRBJ2-7; no clear D gene. CDR3 loop: CASSGPPREQYF. DNA of the CDR3: TGTGCCAGTAGTGGGCCTCCCCGGGAGCAGTACTTC. The whole variable domain, remainder taken from reference TRBV19 and TRBJ2-7, is DGGITQSPKYLFRKEGQNVTLSCEQNLNHDAMYWYRQDPGQGLRLIYYSQIVNDFQKGDIAEGYSVSREKKESFPLTVTSAQKNPTAFYLCASSGPPREQYFGPGTRLTVT.